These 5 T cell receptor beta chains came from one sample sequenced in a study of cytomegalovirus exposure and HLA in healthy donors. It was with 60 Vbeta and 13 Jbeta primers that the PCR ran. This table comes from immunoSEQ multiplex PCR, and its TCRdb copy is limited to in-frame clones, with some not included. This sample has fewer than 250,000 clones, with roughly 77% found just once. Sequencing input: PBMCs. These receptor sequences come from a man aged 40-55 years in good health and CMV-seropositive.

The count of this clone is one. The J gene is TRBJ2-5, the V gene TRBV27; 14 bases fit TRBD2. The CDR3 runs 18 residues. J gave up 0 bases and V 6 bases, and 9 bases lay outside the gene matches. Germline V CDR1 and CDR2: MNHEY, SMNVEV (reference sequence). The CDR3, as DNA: TGTGCCAGCAGCCGGGGACTAGCGGGGGCCCTGTACCAAGAGACCCAGTACTTC. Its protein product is CASSRGLAGALYQETQYF.

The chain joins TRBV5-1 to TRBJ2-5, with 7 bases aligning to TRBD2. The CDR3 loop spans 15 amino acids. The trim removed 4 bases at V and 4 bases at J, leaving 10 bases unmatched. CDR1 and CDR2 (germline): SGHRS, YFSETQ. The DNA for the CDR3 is TGCGCCAGCAGCCAGGCCCCGGGGGGTGGAGAGACCCAGTACTTC. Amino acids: CASSQAPGGGETQYF. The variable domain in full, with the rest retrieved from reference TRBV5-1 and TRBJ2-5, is KAGVTQTPRYLIKTRGQQVTLSCSPISGHRSVSWYQQTPGQGLQFLFEYFSETQRNKGNFPGRFSGRQFSNSRSEMNVSTLELGDSALYLCASSQAPGGGETQYFGPGTRLLVL.

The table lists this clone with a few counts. The CDR3 loop is CASSPTGSDTQYF. The CDR3 nucleotides are TGCGCCAGCAGCCCAACAGGTTCAGATACGCAGTATTTT. This chain uses TRBV4-3 with TRBJ2-3; possible D gene TRBD1, 5 bases. The CDR3 is 13 residues long. The V gene's germline CDR1 is LGHNA and CDR2 YSLEER. Trimming stripped 4 bases from V and 4 bases from J, with 9 bases between.

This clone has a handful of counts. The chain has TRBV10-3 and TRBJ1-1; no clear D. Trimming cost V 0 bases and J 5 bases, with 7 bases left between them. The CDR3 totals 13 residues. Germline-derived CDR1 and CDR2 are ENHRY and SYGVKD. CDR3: CAISESERTEAFF. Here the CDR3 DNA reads TGTGCCATCAGTGAGTCGGAGAGGACTGAAGCTTTCTTT.

Written as DNA, the CDR3 is TGTGCCAGCAGTTTCCAGGGGGCGACGGGCACAGATACGCAGTATTTT. It encodes CASSFQGATGTDTQYF. V is TRBV27 and J is TRBJ2-3, with TRBD1 identical over 8 bases. CDR3 length: 16 residues. Germline V lookup: CDR1 MNHEY, CDR2 SMNVEV (reference sequence). V lost 3 bases to trimming and J lost 1 base; unmatched junction nucleotides: 6.